This paragraph covers one T cell receptor beta chain sequence. The assay was immunoSEQ multiplex PCR, and TCRdb's table has in-frame clones only and misses some. The table shows around 80,000 clones, with around 86% occurring only once. The data stem from a study of blood T cell repertoires in COVID-19. At the level of the study: Both acute and convalescent COVID-19 samples were obtained from the United States, Italy and Spain. The analysed material was cDNA or gDNA that came from T cells, B-cell-depleted T cells, or PBMCs.

Material for sequencing was peripheral blood. This TCR derives from a human donor in a cohort sampled during active COVID-19.

The CDR3 reads CASQGASKKDTQYF. CDR3 DNA: TGTGCCAGCCAGGGGGCCAGTAAAAAAGATACGCAGTATTTT. V is TRBV27 and J is TRBJ2-3; 8 nucleotides match TRBD1. Unmatched junction bases numbered 9, after V lost 8 bases and J lost 5 bases. Germline V CDR1 and CDR2: MNHEY, SMNVEV (reference sequence). The CDR3 totals 14 residues.